This TCR beta chain was identified in a study of OX40 agonist ivuxolimab in advanced cancers. Study overall: Those enrolled were around 87% male, with a mean age of 60 years and ages from roughly 20 to 85.

Points on this clone: The junction does not match germline at one end; this may be a read error.

The method was immunoSEQ multiplex PCR; TCRdb's version includes in-frame clones alone and lacks a portion of them. The sample lists about 120,000 clones, 89% seen once, with 0.25% to 0.3% in the top ten. CDR3 length: 13 amino acids. CDR1 and CDR2 (germline): SSHAT, FNYEAQ (reference sequence). This clonotype originated in an adult with an advanced solid tumor such as melanoma, head and neck, liver or kidney cancer. The sequencing here drew on CD4+ or CD8+ T cells sorted from blood, taken in a trial of the OX40 agonist ivuxolimab. J is TRBJ2-7 and V is TRBV7-7; D is unresolved. Written as DNA, the CDR3 is TGTGCTAGCAGCTTAAGTGTACAGTACGAGCAGTACTTC. Amino acids: CASSLSVQYEQYF.